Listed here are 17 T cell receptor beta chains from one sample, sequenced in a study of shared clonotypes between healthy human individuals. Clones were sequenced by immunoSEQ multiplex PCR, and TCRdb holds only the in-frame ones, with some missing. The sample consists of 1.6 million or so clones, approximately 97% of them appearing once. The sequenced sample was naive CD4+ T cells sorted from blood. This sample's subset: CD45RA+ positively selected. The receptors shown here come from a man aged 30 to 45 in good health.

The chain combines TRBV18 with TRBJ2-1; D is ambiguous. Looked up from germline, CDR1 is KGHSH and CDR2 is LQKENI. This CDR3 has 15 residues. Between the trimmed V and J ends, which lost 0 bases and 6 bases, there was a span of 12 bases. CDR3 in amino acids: CASSPPLGSPNEQFF. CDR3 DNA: TGTGCCAGCTCACCACCCTTAGGGTCCCCCAATGAGCAGTTCTTC.

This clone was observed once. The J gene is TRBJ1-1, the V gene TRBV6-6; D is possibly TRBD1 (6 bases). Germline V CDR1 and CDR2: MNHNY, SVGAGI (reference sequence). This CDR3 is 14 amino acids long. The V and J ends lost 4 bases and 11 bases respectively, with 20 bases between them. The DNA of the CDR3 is TGTGCCAGCAGTTTAATCGGGACACCCTGGGAGGCTTTCTTT. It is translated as CASSLIGTPWEAFF.

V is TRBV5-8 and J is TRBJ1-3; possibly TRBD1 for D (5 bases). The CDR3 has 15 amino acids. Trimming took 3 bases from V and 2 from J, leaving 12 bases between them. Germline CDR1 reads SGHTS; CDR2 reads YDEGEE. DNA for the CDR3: TGTGCCAGCAGCTCGGGACTCAGGGCTGGAAACACCATATATTTT. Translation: CASSSGLRAGNTIYF.

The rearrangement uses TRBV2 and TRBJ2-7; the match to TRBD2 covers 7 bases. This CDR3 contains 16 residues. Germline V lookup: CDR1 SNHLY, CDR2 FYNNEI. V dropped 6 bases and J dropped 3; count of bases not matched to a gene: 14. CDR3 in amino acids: CASSPRGVGGLYEQYF. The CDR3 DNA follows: TGTGCCAGCAGCCCTCGGGGGGTGGGAGGCCTCTACGAGCAGTACTTC. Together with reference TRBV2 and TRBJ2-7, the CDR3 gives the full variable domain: EPEVTQTPSHQVTQMGQEVILRCVPISNHLYFYWYRQILGQKVEFLVSFYNNEISEKSEIFDDQFSVERPDGSNFTLKIRSTKLEDSAMYFCASSPRGVGGLYEQYFGPGTRLTVT.

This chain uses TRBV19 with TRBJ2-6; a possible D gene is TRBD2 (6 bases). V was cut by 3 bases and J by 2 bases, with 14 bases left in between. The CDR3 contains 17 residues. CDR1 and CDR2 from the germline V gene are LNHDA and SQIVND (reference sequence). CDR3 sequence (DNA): TGTGCCAGTAGTATGGAGGGTCTGGGGGCTGGGGCCAACGTCCTGACTTTC. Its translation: CASSMEGLGAGANVLTF.

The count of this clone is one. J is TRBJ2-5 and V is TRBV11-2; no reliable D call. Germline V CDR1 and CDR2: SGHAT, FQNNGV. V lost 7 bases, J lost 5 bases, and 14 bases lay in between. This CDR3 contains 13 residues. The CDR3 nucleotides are TGTGCCAGCACATTGACCGCCAGCGAGACCCAGTACTTC. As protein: CASTLTASETQYF.

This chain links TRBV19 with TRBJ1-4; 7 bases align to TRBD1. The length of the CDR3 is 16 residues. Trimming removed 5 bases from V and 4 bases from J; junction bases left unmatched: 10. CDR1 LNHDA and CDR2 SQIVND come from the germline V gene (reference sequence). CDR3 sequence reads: CASSVTTGANNEKLFF. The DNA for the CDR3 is TGTGCCAGTAGTGTTACTACAGGGGCGAATAATGAAAAACTGTTTTTT.

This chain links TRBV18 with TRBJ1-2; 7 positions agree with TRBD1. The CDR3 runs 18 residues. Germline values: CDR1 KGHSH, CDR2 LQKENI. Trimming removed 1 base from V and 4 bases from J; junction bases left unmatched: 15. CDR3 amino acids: CASSPRIREGTELYGYTF. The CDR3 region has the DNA TGTGCCAGCTCACCACGTATACGTGAAGGGACAGAGCTCTATGGCTACACCTTC.

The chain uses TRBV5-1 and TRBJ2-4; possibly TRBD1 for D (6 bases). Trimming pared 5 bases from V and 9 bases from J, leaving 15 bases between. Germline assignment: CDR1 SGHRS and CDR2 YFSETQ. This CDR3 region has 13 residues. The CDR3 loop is CASSQTLGAIQYF. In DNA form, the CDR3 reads TGCGCCAGCAGTCAGACACTGGGGGCCATTCAGTACTTC.

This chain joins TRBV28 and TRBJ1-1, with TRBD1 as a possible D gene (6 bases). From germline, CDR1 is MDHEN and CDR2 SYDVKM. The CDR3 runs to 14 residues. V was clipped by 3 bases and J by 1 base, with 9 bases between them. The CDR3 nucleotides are TGTGCCAGCAGTTTGCGGACAGAGAACACTGAAGCTTTCTTT. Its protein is CASSLRTENTEAFF.

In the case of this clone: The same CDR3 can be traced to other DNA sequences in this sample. The CDR3 DNA reads as TGTGCCAGCTCACCAAGCCCCAGCACAGATACGCAGTATTTT. As protein: CASSPSPSTDTQYF. The rearrangement uses TRBV18 and TRBJ2-3; no clear D gene. The CDR3 runs to 14 residues. V was clipped by 2 bases and J by 0 bases, with 6 bases between them. CDR1 and CDR2 from the germline V gene are KGHSH and LQKENI. The full variable domain, rest sourced from reference TRBV18 and TRBJ2-3, is NAGVMQNPRHLVRRRGQEARLRCSPMKGHSHVYWYRQLPEEGLKFMVYLQKENIIDESGMPKERFSAEFPKEGPSILRIQQVVRGDSAAYFCASSPSPSTDTQYFGPGTRLTVL.

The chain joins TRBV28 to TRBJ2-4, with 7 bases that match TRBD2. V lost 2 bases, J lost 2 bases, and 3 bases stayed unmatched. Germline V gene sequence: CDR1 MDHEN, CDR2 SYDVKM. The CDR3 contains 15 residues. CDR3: CASSLGRASKNIQYF. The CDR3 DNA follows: TGTGCCAGCAGTTTAGGGAGGGCTTCCAAAAACATTCAGTACTTC.

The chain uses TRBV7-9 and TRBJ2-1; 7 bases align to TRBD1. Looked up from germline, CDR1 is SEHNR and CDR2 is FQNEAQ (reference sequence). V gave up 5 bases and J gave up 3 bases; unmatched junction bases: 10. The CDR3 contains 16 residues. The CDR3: CASSQSAGTVYNEQFF. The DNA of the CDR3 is TGTGCCAGCAGCCAATCCGCCGGGACAGTCTACAATGAGCAGTTCTTC.

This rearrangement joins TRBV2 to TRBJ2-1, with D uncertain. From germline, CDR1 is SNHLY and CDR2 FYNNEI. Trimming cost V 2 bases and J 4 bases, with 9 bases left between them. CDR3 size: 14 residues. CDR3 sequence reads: CASSETPAYNEQFF. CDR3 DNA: TGTGCCAGCAGTGAAACGCCAGCATACAATGAGCAGTTCTTC.

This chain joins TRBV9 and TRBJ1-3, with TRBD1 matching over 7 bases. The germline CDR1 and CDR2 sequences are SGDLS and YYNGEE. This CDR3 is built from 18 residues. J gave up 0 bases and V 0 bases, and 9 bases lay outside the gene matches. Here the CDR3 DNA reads TGTGCCAGCAGCGTAGACCCAGGGGGAACCTTCTCTGGAAACACCATATATTTT. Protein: CASSVDPGGTFSGNTIYF.

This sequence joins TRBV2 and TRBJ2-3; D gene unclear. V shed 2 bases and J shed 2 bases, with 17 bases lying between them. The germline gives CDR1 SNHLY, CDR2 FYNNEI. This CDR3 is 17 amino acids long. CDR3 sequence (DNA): TGTGCCAGCAGTGAAAGGCTGTGGTCGATTGCCACAGATACGCAGTATTTT. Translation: CASSERLWSIATDTQYF.

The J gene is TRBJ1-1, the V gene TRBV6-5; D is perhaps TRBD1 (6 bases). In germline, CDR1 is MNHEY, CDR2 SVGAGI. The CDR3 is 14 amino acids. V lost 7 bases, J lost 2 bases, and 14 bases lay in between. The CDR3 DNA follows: TGTGCCAGCAAGAAGCAGGGGTTAAACACTGAAGCTTTCTTT. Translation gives CASKKQGLNTEAFF.